This T cell receptor (beta chain) was identified in a study of blood T cell repertoires in COVID-19 (dated by TCRdb to 2020 to 2022). Broadly, across the study: Samples covering the acute and convalescent phases of COVID-19 were provided by collaborators in the United States, Italy and Spain. Subjects who had been exposed to COVID-19, were actively infected with it, or had recovered from it provided the deeply sampled blood TCRbeta repertoires that made up the dataset. The samples were drawn from two sources: the first 160 participants of the ongoing ImmuneRACE study, and fewer than 1,500 subjects contributed by 6 global collaborators. Where available, HLA class I and class II types were taken from metadata supplied by the sample provider and were not determined by assay-based typing. The repertoires were released in a freely available public database meant as a resource for research on the immune response to SARS-CoV-2. The prospective study material was composed of cDNA or gDNA derived from T cells, B-cell-depleted T cells, or PBMCs. Nearly every sample came with metadata listing a de-identified subject ID, COVID-19 status, age in years and sex. What the study reported, not specific to this receptor: How much clinical and demographic metadata was included differed by source and by participant, and the metadata was provided uncurated.

Including the terminal cysteine and phenylalanine, the CDR3 comprises 13 residues. The read is trimmed to its CDR3 DNA, 39 bases read in frame from base 1. CDR1 and CDR2, looked up from the germline V gene, are ENHRY and SYGVKD. The junction carries 6 bases between V and J, which are trimmed by 3 bases and 1 base respectively. Participants in the prospective study were enrolled through a virtual design, were aged 18 to 89 years, and lived in 24 United States geographic areas. Cohort assignment in the prospective study relied on participant-reported clinical history from a screening survey and a study questionnaire. ImmuneRACE Cohort 3 recovered participants were defined by two consecutive negative NP/OP PCR tests, healthcare professional clearance, or symptom resolution. In the prospective study, mobile phlebotomists collected whole blood, serum and a nasopharyngeal or oropharyngeal swab from each participant. Over a roughly 2-month period, participants in the prospective study had the option of providing additional blood draws and questionnaires. Before DNA extraction, prospective study blood samples were shipped either frozen or at room temperature.

TCRbeta CDR3 regions were amplified from genomic DNA by means of the immunoSEQ Assay, a bias-controlled multiplex PCR. On the study's bioinformatics: Within the assay, amplification of reference gene primers was used to estimate how many nucleated cells each sample contained. To quantify the absolute abundance of each unique TCRbeta CDR3 rearrangement, sequence reads were collapsed and filtered. For each sample, productive Simpson clonality was calculated as the square root of Simpson's diversity index across productive rearrangements. TCRdb holds this immuneACCESS table with in-frame rearrangements only. Some clones are missing; in checked studies, unresolved V genes explain under half, and the rest has no known cause. The DNA gave D and trimming, while V, J and clone size come from that table. Counted in this sample were 140,000 to 150,000 clones; roughly three quarters of them appeared once. 5% to 7% of the sample comes from the top ten.

About this clone itself: Its recognized antigen is unknown. Base quality data are lacking; no much larger clone is found one base away.

The source is a woman between 50 and 59 years old who had recovered from COVID-19. The sequenced material came from PBMCs or T cells enriched from blood (not recorded which). The rearrangement joined TRBV10-3 to TRBJ1-1, with the identity of the D gene unclear. The nucleotide sequence reads TGTGCCATCAGTGATAACTCGAACACTGAAGCTTTCTTT. Protein translation: CAISDNSNTEAFF.